One sample yielded the 21 T cell receptor beta chains listed below, sequenced in a study of T cells after posttransplantation cyclophosphamide. Sequencing was performed with immunoSEQ multiplex PCR; in TCRdb, only in-frame clones are kept and a portion is missing. The table lists about 38,000 clones, with no singletons. Sequenced sample: PBMCs. Source of these receptors: a man in his fifties in good health, CMV-negative, and a related stem cell transplant donor.

This chain uses TRBV7-6 with TRBJ2-1, with 10 bases aligning to TRBD2. CDR3 length: 17 amino acids. V was pared by 4 bases and J by 7 bases, with 13 bases of the junction left unmatched. CDR1 SGHVS and CDR2 FNYEAQ come from the germline V gene. In DNA, the CDR3 is TGTGCCAGCAGCTCCCCCCTTAGCGGGGGGCCTCGTAATGAGCAGTTCTTC. Translation: CASSSPLSGGPRNEQFF.

This clone was counted ten times or more. The DNA of the CDR3 is TGTGCCAGCAGCTTATCGTACTATGGCTACACCTTC. This encodes CASSLSYYGYTF. The rearrangement joins TRBV7-9 to TRBJ1-2; D is ambiguous. Trimming took 2 bases from V and 3 from J, leaving 4 bases between them. Germline values: CDR1 SEHNR, CDR2 FQNEAQ (reference sequence). The CDR3 is made up of 12 amino acids.

This clone was picked up a small number of times. CDR3 loop: CASSPEGRGEQFF. Written as DNA, the CDR3 is TGTGCCAGCAGCCCGGAGGGCCGGGGGGAGCAGTTCTTC. The chain uses TRBV11-3 and TRBJ2-1, with TRBD2 as a possible D gene (6 bases). Trimming removed 5 bases from V and 10 bases from J, with 15 bases in between. The CDR3 is made up of 13 amino acids. CDR1 and CDR2 from the germline V gene are SGHNT and YENEEA.

This chain links TRBV2 with TRBJ2-1; no clear D. Trimming shortened V by 2 bases and J by 5 bases, and 7 bases separated the two germline ends. The germline gives CDR1 SNHLY, CDR2 FYNNEI. The CDR3 has 13 amino acids. The CDR3 here is CASSEYVNNEQFF. CDR3 coding DNA: TGTGCCAGCAGTGAATATGTTAACAATGAGCAGTTCTTC.

This clone was found many times. The V gene is TRBV7-9, the J gene TRBJ1-1; 7 positions match TRBD1. The CDR3 has 15 amino acids. Germline V lookup: CDR1 SEHNR, CDR2 FQNEAQ (reference sequence). With 3 bases clipped from V and 3 bases from J, the junction kept 7 bases outside the gene matches. The CDR3 bases are TGTGCCAGCAGCTTCGCGACAGGGACGGACACTGAAGCTTTCTTT. Its protein product is CASSFATGTDTEAFF.

This clone has ten or more counts. V gene TRBV11-2 combines with J gene TRBJ2-1; no firm D call. Germline assignment: CDR1 SGHAT and CDR2 FQNNGV. Trimming left V 5 bases short and J 2 bases short, with 10 bases between. The CDR3 sequence is 14 residues long. CDR3 loop: CASSPLRTYNEQFF. The DNA of the CDR3 is TGTGCCAGCAGCCCTTTGCGGACCTACAATGAGCAGTTCTTC.

This clone was seen at least ten times. V and J are TRBV4-1 and TRBJ1-2; 7 bases match TRBD1. There are 14 residues in the CDR3. Germline loops: CDR1 MGHRA, CDR2 YSYEKL. V dropped 4 bases and J dropped 6; count of bases not matched to a gene: 8. The CDR3 sequence is CASSRTGQIDGYTF. CDR3 in DNA: TGCGCCAGCAGCCGTACGGGACAGATAGATGGCTACACCTTC.

Ten or more counts support this clone. The chain links TRBV4-1 to TRBJ2-7; TRBD2 agrees at 10 bases. The CDR3 loop spans 16 amino acids. Unmatched junction bases numbered 3, after V lost 0 bases and J lost 1 base. CDR1 is MGHRA and CDR2 is YSYEKL in the germline V gene. CDR3 in amino acids: CASSQEASGSSYEQYF. The CDR3 bases are TGCGCCAGCAGCCAAGAAGCTAGCGGGAGTTCCTACGAGCAGTACTTC.

The table lists this clone with many counts. V and J are TRBV7-9 and TRBJ2-2; D call uncertain. Germline CDR1 and CDR2: SEHNR and FQNEAQ (reference sequence). This CDR3 has 15 residues. The V and J ends lost 2 bases and 8 bases respectively, with 15 bases between them. CDR3 nucleotides: TGTGCCAGCAGCTTACTTCACGGGTCGGCTGGGGAGCTGTTTTTT. This encodes CASSLLHGSAGELFF.

This clone was counted many times. The chain links TRBV19 to TRBJ2-7; the match to TRBD1 covers 9 bases. CDR3 length: 14 residues. CDR1 is LNHDA, CDR2 SQIVND, per germline (reference sequence). Trimming at V came to 5 bases and at J to 8 bases, leaving 10 bases not matched to a gene. The CDR3 DNA sequence: TGTGCCAGTAGTTTCGGGACAGGGTTTGGAAAGCAGTACTTC. Translated, it gives CASSFGTGFGKQYF.

The chain carries TRBV2 and TRBJ1-6; unclear D gene. The CDR3 is 16 residues long. V lost 7 bases to trimming and J lost 0 bases, with 13 bases between them. Germline CDR1 is SNHLY and CDR2 is FYNNEI. CDR3 region: CASTGSLSSYNSPLHF. The CDR3 bases are TGTGCCAGCACCGGGAGTCTAAGCTCCTATAATTCACCCCTCCACTTT. The complete variable domain, with remaining parts taken from reference TRBV2 and TRBJ1-6, reads EPEVTQTPSHQVTQMGQEVILRCVPISNHLYFYWYRQILGQKVEFLVSFYNNEISEKSEIFDDQFSVERPDGSNFTLKIRSTKLEDSAMYFCASTGSLSSYNSPLHFGNGTRLTVT.

This clone was recorded many times. The chain is built from TRBV6-5 and TRBJ1-3, with D uncertain. Between the trimmed V and J ends, which lost 0 bases and 4 bases, there was a span of 10 bases. The CDR3 length is 15 residues. Germline V gene data show CDR1 as MNHEY and CDR2 as SVGAGI. CDR3 region: CASSYSITAGNTIYF. The CDR3 bases are TGTGCCAGCAGTTACTCGATAACCGCGGGAAACACCATATATTTT.

This clone was recorded at least ten times. The V gene is TRBV11-2, the J gene TRBJ1-2; 7 bases line up with TRBD1. The length of the CDR3 is 12 residues. Germline assignment: CDR1 SGHAT and CDR2 FQNNGV. J was trimmed by 5 bases and V by 5 bases; bases with no gene match: 2. CDR3 sequence: CASSPTGYGYTF. The CDR3 DNA reads as TGTGCCAGCAGCCCGACAGGGTATGGCTACACCTTC.

This clone was seen many times. J is TRBJ1-1 and V is TRBV9; D ambiguous. From germline, CDR1 is SGDLS and CDR2 YYNGEE. Trimming took off 0 bases at V and 1 base at J, with 4 bases between the two ends. CDR3 length: 13 residues. This chain's CDR3 is CASSVGANTEAFF. The CDR3 nucleotides read TGTGCCAGCAGCGTAGGAGCGAACACTGAAGCTTTCTTT.

This clone was picked up many times. The CDR3: CASSVGRFINTEAFF. The CDR3 nucleotides are TGTGCCAGCAGCGTAGGCAGATTCATAAACACTGAAGCTTTCTTT. V usage is TRBV9 and J usage is TRBJ1-1; no firm D call. Germline CDR1 and CDR2: SGDLS and YYNGEE. The germline V and J ends were trimmed by 0 bases and 2 bases, with 11 bases remaining between them. The CDR3 is 15 amino acids.

This clone has ten or more counts. The chain carries TRBV7-9 and TRBJ2-7; a weak D match, TRBD2 (6 bases). Trimming left V 1 base short and J 2 bases short, with 9 bases between. From germline, CDR1 is SEHNR and CDR2 FQNEAQ (reference sequence). This CDR3 spans 14 amino acids. CDR3 region: CASSLDGLTYEQYF. As DNA, the CDR3 is TGTGCCAGCAGCTTAGATGGACTAACCTACGAGCAGTACTTC.

This clone came up many times. The V gene is TRBV9, the J gene TRBJ2-1; TRBD2 agrees at 10 bases. V gave up 4 bases and J gave up 8 bases; unmatched junction bases: 15. The length of the CDR3 is 17 residues. The germline V gene has CDR1 SGDLS and CDR2 YYNGEE. CDR3 residues: CASSRSGRAQNSDEQFF. CDR3 bases: TGTGCCAGCAGCCGAAGCGGGAGGGCCCAAAATTCTGATGAGCAGTTCTTC.

At least ten counts were recorded for this clone. The chain combines TRBV18 with TRBJ2-5; D unclear. This CDR3 region has 11 residues. Trimming stripped 6 bases from V and 3 bases from J, with 5 bases between. Germline assignment: CDR1 KGHSH and CDR2 LQKENI. DNA for the CDR3: TGTGCCAGCTCGCGCAAAGAGACCCAGTACTTC. Protein product: CASSRKETQYF.

This clone was counted at least ten times. V and J are TRBV6-6 and TRBJ1-1; possibly TRBD1 for D (5 bases). The germline V gene encodes CDR1 MNHNY and CDR2 SVGAGI (reference sequence). V gave up 2 bases and J gave up 6 bases, with 7 bases separating them. The CDR3 has 12 residues. This chain's CDR3 is CASSYGAAEAFF. The CDR3, as DNA: TGTGCCAGCAGTTACGGGGCAGCTGAAGCTTTCTTT.

This clone was observed many times. The gene calls are TRBV4-2 and TRBJ2-7; TRBD2 matches 9 bases. The CDR3 sequence is 15 residues long. Germline trimming cut 4 bases from V and 5 bases from J; bases unmatched to any gene: 9. Looked up from germline, CDR1 is LGHNA and CDR2 is YNFKEQ. The DNA of the CDR3 is TGTGCCAGCAGCCTCCAAGCTAGCGGGGCCCACGAGCAGTACTTC. Its protein is CASSLQASGAHEQYF.

This clone appeared many times. V and J are TRBV7-3 and TRBJ2-2; D is undetermined. With 6 bases removed from V and 1 base from J, the gap between germline ends came to 9 bases. Germline-derived CDR1 and CDR2 are SGHTA and FQGTGA. The CDR3 spans 14 residues. The CDR3 DNA reads as TGTGCCAGCAGAAAAATCAAGAACACCGGGGAGCTGTTTTTT. It specifies CASRKIKNTGELFF. Based on the CDR3 plus reference TRBV7-3 and TRBJ2-2, the full variable domain is GAGVSQTPSNKVTEKGKYVELRCDPISGHTALYWYRQSLGQGPEFLIYFQGTGAADDSGLPNDRFFAVRPEGSVSTLKIQRTERGDSAVYLCASRKIKNTGELFFGEGSRLTVL.